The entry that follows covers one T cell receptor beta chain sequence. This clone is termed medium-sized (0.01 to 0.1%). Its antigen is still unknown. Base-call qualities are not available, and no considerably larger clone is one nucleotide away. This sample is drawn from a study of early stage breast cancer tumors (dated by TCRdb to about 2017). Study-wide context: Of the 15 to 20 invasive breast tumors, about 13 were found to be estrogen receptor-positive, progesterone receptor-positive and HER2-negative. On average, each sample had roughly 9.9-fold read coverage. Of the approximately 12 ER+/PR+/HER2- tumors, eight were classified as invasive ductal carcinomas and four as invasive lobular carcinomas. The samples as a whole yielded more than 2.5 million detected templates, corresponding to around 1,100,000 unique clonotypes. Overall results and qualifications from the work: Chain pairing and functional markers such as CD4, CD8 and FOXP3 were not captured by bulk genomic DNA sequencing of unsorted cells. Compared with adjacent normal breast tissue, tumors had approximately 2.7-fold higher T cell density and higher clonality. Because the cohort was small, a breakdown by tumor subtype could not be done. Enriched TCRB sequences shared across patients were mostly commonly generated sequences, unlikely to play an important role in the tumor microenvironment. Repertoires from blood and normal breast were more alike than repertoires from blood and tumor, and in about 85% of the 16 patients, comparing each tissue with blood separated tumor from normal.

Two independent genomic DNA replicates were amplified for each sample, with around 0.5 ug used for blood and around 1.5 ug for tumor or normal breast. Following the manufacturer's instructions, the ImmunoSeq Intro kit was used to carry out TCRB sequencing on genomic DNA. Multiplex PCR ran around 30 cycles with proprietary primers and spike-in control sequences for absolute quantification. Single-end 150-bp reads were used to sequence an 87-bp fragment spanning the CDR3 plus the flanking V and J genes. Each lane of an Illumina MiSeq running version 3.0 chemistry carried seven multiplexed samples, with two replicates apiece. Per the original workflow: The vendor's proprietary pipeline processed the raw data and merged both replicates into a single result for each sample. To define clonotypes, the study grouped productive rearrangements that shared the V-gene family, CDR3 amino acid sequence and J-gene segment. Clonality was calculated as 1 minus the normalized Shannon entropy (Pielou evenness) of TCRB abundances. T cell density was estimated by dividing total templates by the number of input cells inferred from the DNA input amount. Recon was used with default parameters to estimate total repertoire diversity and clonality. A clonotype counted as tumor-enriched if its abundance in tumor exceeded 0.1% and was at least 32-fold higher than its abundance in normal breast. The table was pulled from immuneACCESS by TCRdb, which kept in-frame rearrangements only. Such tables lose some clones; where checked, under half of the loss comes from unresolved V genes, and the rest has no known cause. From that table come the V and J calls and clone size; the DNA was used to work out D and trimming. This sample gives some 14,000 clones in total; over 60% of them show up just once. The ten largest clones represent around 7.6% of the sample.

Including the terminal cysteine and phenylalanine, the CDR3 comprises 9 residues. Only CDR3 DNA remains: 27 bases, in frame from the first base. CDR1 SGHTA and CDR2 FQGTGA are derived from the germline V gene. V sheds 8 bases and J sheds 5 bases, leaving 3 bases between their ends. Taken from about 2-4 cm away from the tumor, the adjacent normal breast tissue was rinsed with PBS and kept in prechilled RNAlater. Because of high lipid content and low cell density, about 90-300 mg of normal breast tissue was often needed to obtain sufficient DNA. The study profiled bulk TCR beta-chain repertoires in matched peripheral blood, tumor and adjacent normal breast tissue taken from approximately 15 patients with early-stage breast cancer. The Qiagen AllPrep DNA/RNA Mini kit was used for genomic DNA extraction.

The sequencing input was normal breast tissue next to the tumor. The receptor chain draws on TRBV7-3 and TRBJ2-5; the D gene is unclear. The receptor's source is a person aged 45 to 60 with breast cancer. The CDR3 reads CASEETQYF. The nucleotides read TGTGCCAGCGAGGAGACCCAGTACTTC.